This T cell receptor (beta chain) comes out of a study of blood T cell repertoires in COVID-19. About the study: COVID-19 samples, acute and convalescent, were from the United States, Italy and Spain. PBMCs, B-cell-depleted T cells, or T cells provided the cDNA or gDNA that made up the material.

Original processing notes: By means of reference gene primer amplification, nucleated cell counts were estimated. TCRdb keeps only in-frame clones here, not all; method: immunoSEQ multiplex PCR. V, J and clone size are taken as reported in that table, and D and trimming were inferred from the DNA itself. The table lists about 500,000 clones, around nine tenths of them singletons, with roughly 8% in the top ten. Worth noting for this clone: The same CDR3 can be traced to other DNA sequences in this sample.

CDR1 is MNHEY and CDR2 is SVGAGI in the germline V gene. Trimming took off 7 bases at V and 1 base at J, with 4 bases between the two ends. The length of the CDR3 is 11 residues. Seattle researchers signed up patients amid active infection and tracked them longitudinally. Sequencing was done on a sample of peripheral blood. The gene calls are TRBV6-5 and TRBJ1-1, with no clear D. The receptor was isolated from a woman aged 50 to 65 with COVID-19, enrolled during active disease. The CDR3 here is CASTRNTEAFF. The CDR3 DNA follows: TGTGCCAGCACCCGGAACACTGAAGCTTTCTTT.